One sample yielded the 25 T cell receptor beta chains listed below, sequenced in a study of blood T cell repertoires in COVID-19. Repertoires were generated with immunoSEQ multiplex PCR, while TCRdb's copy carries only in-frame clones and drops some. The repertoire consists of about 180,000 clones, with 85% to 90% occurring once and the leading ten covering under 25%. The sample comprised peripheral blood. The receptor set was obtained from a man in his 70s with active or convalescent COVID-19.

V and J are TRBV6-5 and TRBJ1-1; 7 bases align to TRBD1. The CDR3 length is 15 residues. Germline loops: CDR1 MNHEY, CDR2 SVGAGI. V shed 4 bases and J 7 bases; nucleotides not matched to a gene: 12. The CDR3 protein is CASSSSRDSFFEAFF. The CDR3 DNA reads TGTGCCAGCAGTTCTTCCCGGGACAGTTTTTTTGAAGCTTTCTTT.

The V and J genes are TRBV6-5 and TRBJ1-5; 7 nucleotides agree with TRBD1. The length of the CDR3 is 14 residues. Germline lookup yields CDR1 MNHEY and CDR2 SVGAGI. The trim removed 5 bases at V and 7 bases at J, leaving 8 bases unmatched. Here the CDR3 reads CASSPATGQQPQHF. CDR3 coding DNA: TGTGCCAGCAGTCCTGCGACAGGGCAGCAGCCCCAGCATTTT.

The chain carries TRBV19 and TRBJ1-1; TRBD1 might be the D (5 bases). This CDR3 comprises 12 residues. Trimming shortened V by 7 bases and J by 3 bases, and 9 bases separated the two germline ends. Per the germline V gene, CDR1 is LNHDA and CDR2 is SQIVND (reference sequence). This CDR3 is CASNRFYTEAFF. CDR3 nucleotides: TGTGCCAGTAACAGGTTCTACACTGAAGCTTTCTTT.

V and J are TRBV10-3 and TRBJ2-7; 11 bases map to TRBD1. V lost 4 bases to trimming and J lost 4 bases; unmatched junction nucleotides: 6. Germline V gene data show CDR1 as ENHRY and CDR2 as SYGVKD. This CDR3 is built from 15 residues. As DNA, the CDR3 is TGTGCCATCAGTGGGACAGGGGGCGCTAGGTACGAGCAGTACTTC. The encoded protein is CAISGTGGARYEQYF.

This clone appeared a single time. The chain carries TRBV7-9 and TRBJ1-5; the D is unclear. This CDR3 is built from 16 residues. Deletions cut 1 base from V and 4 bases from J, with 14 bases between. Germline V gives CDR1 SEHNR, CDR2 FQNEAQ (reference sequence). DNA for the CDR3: TGTGCCAGCAGCTTAGGCGGGAGCCTGGCTAATCAGCCCCAGCATTTT. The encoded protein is CASSLGGSLANQPQHF.

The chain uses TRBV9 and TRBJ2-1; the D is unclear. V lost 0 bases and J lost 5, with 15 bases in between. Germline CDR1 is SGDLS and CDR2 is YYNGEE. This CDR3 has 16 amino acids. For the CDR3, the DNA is TGTGCCAGCAGCGTAGGCTGGAGTCGGAATAACAATGAGCAGTTCTTC. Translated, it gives CASSVGWSRNNNEQFF.

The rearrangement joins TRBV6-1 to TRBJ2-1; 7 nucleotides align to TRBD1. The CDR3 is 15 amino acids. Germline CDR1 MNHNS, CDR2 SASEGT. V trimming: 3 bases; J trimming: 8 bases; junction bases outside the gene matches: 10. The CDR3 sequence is CASSDGRTGSDEQFF. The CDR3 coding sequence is TGTGCCAGCAGTGACGGCCGGACAGGATCCGATGAGCAGTTCTTC.

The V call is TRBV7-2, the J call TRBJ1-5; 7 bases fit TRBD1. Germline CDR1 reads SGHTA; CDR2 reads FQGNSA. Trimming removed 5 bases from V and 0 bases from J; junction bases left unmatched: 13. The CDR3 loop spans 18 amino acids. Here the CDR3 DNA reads TGTGCCAGCAGCACCGGACCGGGACAGCAGAATAGCAATCAGCCCCAGCATTTT. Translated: CASSTGPGQQNSNQPQHF.

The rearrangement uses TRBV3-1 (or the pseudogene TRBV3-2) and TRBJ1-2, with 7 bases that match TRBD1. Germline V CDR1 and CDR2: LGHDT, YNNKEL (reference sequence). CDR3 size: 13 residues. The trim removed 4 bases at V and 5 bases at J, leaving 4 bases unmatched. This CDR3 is CASSRDRAYGYTF. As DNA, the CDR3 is TGTGCCAGCAGCCGGGACAGAGCTTATGGCTACACCTTC.

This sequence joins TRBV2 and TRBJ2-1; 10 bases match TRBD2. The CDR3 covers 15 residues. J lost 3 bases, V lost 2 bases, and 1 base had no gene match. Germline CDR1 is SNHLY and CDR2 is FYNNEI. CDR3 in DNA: TGTGCCAGCAGTGAACTAGCGGGAGTCTACAATGAGCAGTTCTTC. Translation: CASSELAGVYNEQFF.

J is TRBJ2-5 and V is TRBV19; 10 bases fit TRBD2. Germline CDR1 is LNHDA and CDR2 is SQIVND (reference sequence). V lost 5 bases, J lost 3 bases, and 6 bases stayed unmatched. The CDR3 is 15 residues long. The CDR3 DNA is TGTGCCAGTAGTTGGAATAGCGGGGGGAAAGAGACCCAGTACTTC. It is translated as CASSWNSGGKETQYF.

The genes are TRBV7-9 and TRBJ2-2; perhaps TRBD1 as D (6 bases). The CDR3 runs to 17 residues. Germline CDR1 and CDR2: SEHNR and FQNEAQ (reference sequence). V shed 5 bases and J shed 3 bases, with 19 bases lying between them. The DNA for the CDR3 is TGTGCCAGCAGCATCCCACACGGGACAAGCTACACCGGGGAGCTGTTTTTT. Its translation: CASSIPHGTSYTGELFF.

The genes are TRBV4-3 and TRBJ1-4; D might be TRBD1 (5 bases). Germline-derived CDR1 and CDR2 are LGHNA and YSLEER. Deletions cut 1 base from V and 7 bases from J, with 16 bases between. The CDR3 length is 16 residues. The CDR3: CASSQVLGPGVEKLFF. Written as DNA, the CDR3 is TGCGCCAGCAGCCAAGTTTTGGGGCCAGGTGTTGAAAAACTGTTTTTT.

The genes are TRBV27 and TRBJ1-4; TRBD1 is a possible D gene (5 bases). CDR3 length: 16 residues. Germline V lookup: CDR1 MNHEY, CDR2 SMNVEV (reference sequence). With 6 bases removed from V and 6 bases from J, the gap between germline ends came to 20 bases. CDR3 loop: CASRGQDKGGDEKLFF. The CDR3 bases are TGTGCCAGCAGGGGGCAGGACAAGGGTGGTGATGAAAAACTGTTTTTT.

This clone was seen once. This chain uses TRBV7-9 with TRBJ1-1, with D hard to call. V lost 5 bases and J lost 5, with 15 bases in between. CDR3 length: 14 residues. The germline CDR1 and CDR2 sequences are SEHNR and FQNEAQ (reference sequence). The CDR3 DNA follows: TGTGCCAGCAGCCCCGGGAGGGTGATGACTGAAGCTTTCTTT. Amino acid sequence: CASSPGRVMTEAFF. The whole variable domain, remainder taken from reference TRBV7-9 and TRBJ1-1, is DTGVSQNPRHKITKRGQNVTFRCDPISEHNRLYWYRQTLGQGPEFLTYFQNEAQLEKSRLLSDRFSAERPKGSFSTLEIQRTEQGDSAMYLCASSPGRVMTEAFFGQGTRLTVV.

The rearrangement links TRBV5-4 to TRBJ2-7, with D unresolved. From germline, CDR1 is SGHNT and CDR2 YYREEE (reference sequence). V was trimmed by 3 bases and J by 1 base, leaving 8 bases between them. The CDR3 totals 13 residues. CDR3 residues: CASSSKRSYEQYF. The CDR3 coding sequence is TGTGCCAGCAGCTCGAAGCGTTCCTACGAGCAGTACTTC.

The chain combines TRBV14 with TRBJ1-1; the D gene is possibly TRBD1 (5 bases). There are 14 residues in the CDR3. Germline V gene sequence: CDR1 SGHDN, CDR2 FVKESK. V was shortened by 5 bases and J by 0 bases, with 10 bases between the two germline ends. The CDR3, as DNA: TGTGCCAGCAGCGGGGCACACATGAACACTGAAGCTTTCTTT. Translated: CASSGAHMNTEAFF.

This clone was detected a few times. The CDR3 DNA sequence: TGTGCCAGCAGTTTTGGGACTAGCGGCTTCACAGATACGCAGTATTTT. Translation gives CASSFGTSGFTDTQYF. V is TRBV6-2 or TRBV6-3 and J is TRBJ2-3; 11 bases match TRBD2. V lost 4 bases, J lost 2 bases, and 5 bases stayed unmatched. This CDR3 comprises 16 residues. In germline, CDR1 is MNHEY, CDR2 SVGEGT.

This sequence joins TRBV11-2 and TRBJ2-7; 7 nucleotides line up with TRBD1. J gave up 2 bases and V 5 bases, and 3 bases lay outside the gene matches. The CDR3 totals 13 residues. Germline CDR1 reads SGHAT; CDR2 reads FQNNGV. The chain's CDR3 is CASSPGTAYEQYF. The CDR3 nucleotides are TGTGCCAGCAGCCCCGGGACAGCCTACGAGCAGTACTTC.

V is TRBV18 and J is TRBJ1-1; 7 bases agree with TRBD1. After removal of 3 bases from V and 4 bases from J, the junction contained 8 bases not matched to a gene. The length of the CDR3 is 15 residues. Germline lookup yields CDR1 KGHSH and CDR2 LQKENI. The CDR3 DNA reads TGTGCCAGCTCACCTGACAGGGTTTCAAGCACTGAAGCTTTCTTT. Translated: CASSPDRVSSTEAFF.

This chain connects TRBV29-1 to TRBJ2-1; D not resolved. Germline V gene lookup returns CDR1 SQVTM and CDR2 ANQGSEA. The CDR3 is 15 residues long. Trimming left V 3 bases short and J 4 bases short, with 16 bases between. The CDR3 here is CSVENPSVQYNEQFF. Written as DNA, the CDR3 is TGCAGCGTTGAGAATCCGAGCGTACAATACAATGAGCAGTTCTTC.

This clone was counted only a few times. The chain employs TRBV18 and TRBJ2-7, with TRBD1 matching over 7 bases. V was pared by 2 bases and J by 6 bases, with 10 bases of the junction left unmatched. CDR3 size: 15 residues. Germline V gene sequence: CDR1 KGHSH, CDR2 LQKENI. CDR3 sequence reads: CASSPISTGRGEQYF. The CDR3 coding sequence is TGTGCCAGCTCACCAATATCGACAGGGAGAGGCGAGCAGTACTTC.

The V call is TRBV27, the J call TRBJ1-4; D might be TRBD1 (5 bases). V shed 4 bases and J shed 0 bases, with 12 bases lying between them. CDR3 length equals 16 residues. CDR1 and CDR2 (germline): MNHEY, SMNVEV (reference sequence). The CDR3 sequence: CASSYRGGATNEKLFF. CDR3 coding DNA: TGTGCCAGCAGTTACCGGGGGGGGGCAACTAATGAAAAACTGTTTTTT.

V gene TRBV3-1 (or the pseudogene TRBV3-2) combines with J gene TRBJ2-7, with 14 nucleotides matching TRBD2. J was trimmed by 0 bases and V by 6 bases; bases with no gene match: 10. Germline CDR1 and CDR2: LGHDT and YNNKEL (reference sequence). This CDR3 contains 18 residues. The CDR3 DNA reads TGTGCCAGCAGTCGAGGACTAGCGGGAGGCCTTCCCTCCTACGAGCAGTACTTC. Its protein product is CASSRGLAGGLPSYEQYF.

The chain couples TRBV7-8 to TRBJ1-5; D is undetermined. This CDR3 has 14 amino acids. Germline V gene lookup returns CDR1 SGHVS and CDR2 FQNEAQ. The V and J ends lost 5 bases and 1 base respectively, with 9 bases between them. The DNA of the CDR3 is TGTGCCAGCAGCCCGGGGAAAAGCAATCAGCCCCAGCATTTT. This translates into CASSPGKSNQPQHF. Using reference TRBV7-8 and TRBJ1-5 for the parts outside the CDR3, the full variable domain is GAGVSQSPRYKVAKRGQDVALRCDPISGHVSLFWYQQALGQGPEFLTYFQNEAQLDKSGLPSDRFFAERPEGSVSTLKIQRTQQEDSAVYLCASSPGKSNQPQHFGDGTRLSIL.